The next 15 T cell receptor beta chains were all read from a single sample in a study of control samples from healthy donors and cancer patients. This table comes from immunoSEQ multiplex PCR, and its TCRdb copy is limited to in-frame clones, with some not included. The profile shows tens of thousands of clones, about 88% of them singletons. The sample consisted of blood. These TCRs come from a woman aged 70-85 years in good health.

The gene calls are TRBV5-6 and TRBJ1-3; TRBD1 might be the D (6 bases). This CDR3 has 16 amino acids. V lost 5 bases to trimming and J lost 1 base, with 16 bases between them. Germline V gene lookup returns CDR1 SGHDT and CDR2 YYEEEE. CDR3 sequence: CASSIAGGGSGNTIYF. The CDR3 DNA is TGTGCCAGCAGTATCGCGGGGGGCGGTTCTGGAAACACCATATATTTT.

This chain joins TRBV4-1 and TRBJ1-2; D may be TRBD1 (6 bases). Trimming stripped 0 bases from V and 8 bases from J, with 22 bases between. This CDR3 has 17 residues. CDR1 and CDR2 (germline): MGHRA, YSYEKL. The CDR3 DNA is TGCGCCAGCAGCCAAGAGGTTCGCAGGGTAAGGGGGAACGGCTACACCTTC. Translating gives CASSQEVRRVRGNGYTF.

V gene TRBV2 combines with J gene TRBJ1-1; D is uncertain. V was pared by 4 bases and J by 0 bases, with 3 bases between. Germline-derived CDR1 and CDR2 are SNHLY and FYNNEI. The CDR3 is made up of 12 amino acids. This CDR3 reads CASSVMNTEAFF. For the CDR3, the DNA is TGTGCCAGCAGTGTCATGAACACTGAAGCTTTCTTT.

As to this clone: Different DNA sequences within this sample yield the same CDR3. V usage is TRBV5-1 and J usage is TRBJ2-2; TRBD2 aligns across 11 bases. CDR3 size: 15 residues. Germline trimming cut 0 bases from V and 6 bases from J; bases unmatched to any gene: 1. Germline V gives CDR1 SGHRS, CDR2 YFSETQ. The CDR3 loop reads CASSLVAGGPGELFF. In nucleotides, the CDR3 is TGCGCCAGCAGCTTGGTAGCGGGAGGGCCCGGGGAGCTGTTTTTT.

This chain links TRBV27 with TRBJ1-5, with D hard to call. V shed 3 bases and J shed 6 bases, with 6 bases lying between them. The CDR3 has 12 amino acids. Germline values: CDR1 MNHEY, CDR2 SMNVEV (reference sequence). The chain's CDR3 is CASSFLGQPQHF. CDR3 bases: TGTGCCAGCAGTTTTTTAGGTCAGCCCCAGCATTTT.

The chain uses TRBV14 and TRBJ1-1; 10 bases map to TRBD1. Trimming at V came to 4 bases and at J to 5 bases, leaving 4 bases not matched to a gene. This CDR3 is 14 amino acids long. Germline CDR1 is SGHDN and CDR2 is FVKESK. The CDR3 DNA reads as TGTGCCAGCAGCCGATGGACAGGGGGGACTGAAGCTTTCTTT. Encoded protein: CASSRWTGGTEAFF. Together with reference TRBV14 and TRBJ1-1, the CDR3 gives the full variable domain: EAGVTQFPSHSVIEKGQTVTLRCDPISGHDNLYWYRRVMGKEIKFLLHFVKESKQDESGMPNNRFLAERTGGTYSTLKVQPAELEDSGVYFCASSRWTGGTEAFFGQGTRLTVV.

V usage is TRBV11-1 and J usage is TRBJ1-1; D not certain. V was pared by 5 bases and J by 1 base, with 11 bases between. In germline, CDR1 is SGHAT, CDR2 FQDESV (reference sequence). This CDR3 region has 14 residues. The DNA for the CDR3 is TGTGCCAGCAGCGTTGGACTGCAGAACACTGAAGCTTTCTTT. This encodes CASSVGLQNTEAFF. The entire variable domain, with the rest obtained from reference TRBV11-1 and TRBJ1-1, is as follows: EAEVAQSPRYKITEKSQAVAFWCDPISGHATLYWYRQILGQGPELLVQFQDESVVDDSQLPKDRFSAERLKGVDSTLKIQPAELGDSAMYLCASSVGLQNTEAFFGQGTRLTVV.

This clone was seen a single time. V gene TRBV11-3 combines with J gene TRBJ2-2; D might be TRBD1 (6 bases). Deletions cut 0 bases from V and 6 bases from J, with 8 bases between. Germline V CDR1 and CDR2: SGHNT, YENEEA. The CDR3 totals 14 residues. The CDR3, as DNA: TGTGCCAGCAGCTTAGAAACAGGGTCCGGGGAGCTGTTTTTT. Encoded protein: CASSLETGSGELFF.

The rearrangement joins TRBV5-1 to TRBJ1-6; D remains unclear. The germline CDR1 and CDR2 sequences are SGHRS and YFSETQ. Trimming cost V 0 bases and J 7 bases, with 2 bases left between them. This CDR3 region has 12 residues. CDR3 region: CASSLGNSPLHF. CDR3 bases: TGCGCCAGCAGCTTGGGGAATTCACCCCTCCACTTT.

The chain is built from TRBV27 and TRBJ1-6; TRBD1 matches 8 bases. In germline, CDR1 is MNHEY, CDR2 SMNVEV (reference sequence). With 6 bases clipped from V and 10 bases from J, the junction kept 8 bases outside the gene matches. There are 14 residues in the CDR3. In nucleotides, the CDR3 is TGTGCCAGCAGCCGGACAGGGAGGGACTCACCCCTCCACTTT. It yields the protein CASSRTGRDSPLHF.

The CDR3 DNA sequence: TGTGCCAGTAGTATATCAGAAAGCAATAATTCACCCCTCCACTTT. This translates into CASSISESNNSPLHF. J is TRBJ1-6 and V is TRBV19; D is ambiguous. CDR3 length equals 15 residues. The germline V gene encodes CDR1 LNHDA and CDR2 SQIVND (reference sequence). The V end lost 2 bases, the J end lost 5 bases, and 10 bases lay between the germline ends.

The chain employs TRBV7-2 and TRBJ2-7; 11 bases match TRBD1. The germline CDR1 and CDR2 sequences are SGHTA and FQGNSA. CDR3 size: 16 residues. V lost 5 bases, J lost 7 bases, and 13 bases stayed unmatched. CDR3 protein: CASSRDSDRGRGEQYF. For the CDR3, the DNA is TGTGCCAGCAGCCGCGATTCGGACAGGGGGCGAGGAGAGCAGTACTTC.

This chain links TRBV25-1 with TRBJ1-1, with 7 positions matching TRBD1. V trimming: 5 bases; J trimming: 4 bases; junction bases outside the gene matches: 7. CDR1 MGHDK and CDR2 SYGVNS come from the germline V gene. The CDR3 is 14 residues long. CDR3 loop: CASSSTGRGTEAFF. CDR3 bases: TGTGCCAGCAGTTCGACAGGGAGGGGCACTGAAGCTTTCTTT.

The chain carries TRBV6-5 and TRBJ2-1; 9 nucleotides line up with TRBD2. The germline V gene encodes CDR1 MNHEY and CDR2 SVGAGI. There are 15 residues in the CDR3. Germline trimming cut 7 bases from V and 9 bases from J; bases unmatched to any gene: 13. The CDR3 region has the DNA TGTGCCAGCACGGGTGGGACTAGCCCCATCGGTGAGCAGTTCTTC. Protein sequence: CASTGGTSPIGEQFF.

This clone was observed once. The junction departs from the called germline gene at one end, perhaps through a read error. The V and J genes are TRBV10-2 and TRBJ1-4; tentatively, D is TRBD1 (6 bases). The CDR3 has 10 amino acids. The germline V gene has CDR1 WSHSY and CDR2 SAAADI. CDR3 DNA: TGTCCGGGGGCGAGGGAAAAACTGTTTTTT. Encoded protein: CPGAREKLFF.